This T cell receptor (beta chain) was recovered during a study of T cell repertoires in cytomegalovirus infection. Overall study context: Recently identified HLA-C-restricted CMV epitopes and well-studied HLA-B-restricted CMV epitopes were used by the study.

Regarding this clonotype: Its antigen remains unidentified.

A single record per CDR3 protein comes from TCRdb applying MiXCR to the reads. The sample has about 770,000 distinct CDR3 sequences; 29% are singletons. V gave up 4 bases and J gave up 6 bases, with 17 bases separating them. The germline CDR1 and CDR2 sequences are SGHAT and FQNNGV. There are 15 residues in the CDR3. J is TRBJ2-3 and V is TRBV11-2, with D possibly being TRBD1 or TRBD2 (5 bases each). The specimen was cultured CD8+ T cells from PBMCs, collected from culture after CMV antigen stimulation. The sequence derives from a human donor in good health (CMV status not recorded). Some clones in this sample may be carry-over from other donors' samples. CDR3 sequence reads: CASSSGTSPGDTQYF. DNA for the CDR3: TGTGCCAGCAGCTCCGGGACCTCCCCGGGGGATACGCAGTATTTT.